This T cell receptor (beta chain) was documented in a study of CD8+ T cells in alopecia areata. Treatment: oral pan-JAK inhibitor, 5-10 mg twice daily. Punch biopsies of lesional scalp, plus peripheral blood, were taken from alopecia areata patients. Trimming removed 5 bases from V and 2 bases from J; junction bases left unmatched: 14. The CDR3 loop spans 21 amino acids. CDR1 is MNHEY, CDR2 SMNVEV, per germline (reference sequence). This clone is a singleton in its sample. Once RNA had been extracted, it was reverse transcribed into cDNA to act as the sequencing template. Sequencing used immunoSEQ multiplex PCR; TCRdb keeps in-frame clones, though not all of them. The sample yields around 300,000 clones, approximately 60% seen once.

The sequence derives from a human donor with alopecia areata. The chain uses TRBV27 and TRBJ2-6; TRBD2 agrees at 14 bases. The source was CD4+ T cells sorted from blood, collected around week 53, from a patient treated with tofacitinib. The CDR3 region is CASSTFLGLAGGTTGANVLTF. Written as DNA, the CDR3 is TGTGCCAGCAGTACATTCCTCGGACTAGCGGGGGGCACTACTGGGGCCAACGTCCTGACTTTC.